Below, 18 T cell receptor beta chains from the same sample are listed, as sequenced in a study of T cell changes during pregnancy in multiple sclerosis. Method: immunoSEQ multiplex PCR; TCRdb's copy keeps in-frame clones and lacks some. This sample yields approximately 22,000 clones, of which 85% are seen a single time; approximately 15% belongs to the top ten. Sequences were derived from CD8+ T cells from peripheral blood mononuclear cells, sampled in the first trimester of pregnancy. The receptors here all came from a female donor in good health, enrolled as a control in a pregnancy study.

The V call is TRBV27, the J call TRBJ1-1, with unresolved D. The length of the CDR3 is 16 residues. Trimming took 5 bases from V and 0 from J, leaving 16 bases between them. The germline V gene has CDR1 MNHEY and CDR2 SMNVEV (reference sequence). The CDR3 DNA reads TGTGCCAGCAGTCCCGGACTTTTCGACGTGAACACTGAAGCTTTCTTT. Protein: CASSPGLFDVNTEAFF.

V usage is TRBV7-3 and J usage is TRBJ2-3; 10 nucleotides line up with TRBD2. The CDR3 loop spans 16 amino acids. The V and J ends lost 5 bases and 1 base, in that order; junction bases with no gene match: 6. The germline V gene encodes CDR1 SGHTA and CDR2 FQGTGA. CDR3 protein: CASSPSGTSGTDTQYF. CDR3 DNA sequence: TGTGCCAGCAGCCCATCCGGGACTAGCGGCACAGATACGCAGTATTTT.

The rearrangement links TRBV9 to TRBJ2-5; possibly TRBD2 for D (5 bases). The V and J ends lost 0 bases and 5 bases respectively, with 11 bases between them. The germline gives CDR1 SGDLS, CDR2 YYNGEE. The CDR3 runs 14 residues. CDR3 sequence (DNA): TGTGCCAGCAGCGTAGACGGGATTAGGGAGACCCAGTACTTC. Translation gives CASSVDGIRETQYF.

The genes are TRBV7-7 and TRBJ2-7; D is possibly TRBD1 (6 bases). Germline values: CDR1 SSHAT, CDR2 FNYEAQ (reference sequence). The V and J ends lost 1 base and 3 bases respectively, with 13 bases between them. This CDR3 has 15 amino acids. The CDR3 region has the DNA TGTGCCAGCAGCTTAGTTGCAGGGGAGAACTACGAGCAGTACTTC. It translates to CASSLVAGENYEQYF.

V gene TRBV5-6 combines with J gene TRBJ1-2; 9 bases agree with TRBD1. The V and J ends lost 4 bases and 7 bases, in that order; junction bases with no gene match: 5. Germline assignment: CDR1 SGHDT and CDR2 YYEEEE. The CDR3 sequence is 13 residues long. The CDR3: CASSTQGAGGYTF. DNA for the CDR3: TGTGCCAGCAGCACACAGGGGGCCGGTGGCTACACCTTC.

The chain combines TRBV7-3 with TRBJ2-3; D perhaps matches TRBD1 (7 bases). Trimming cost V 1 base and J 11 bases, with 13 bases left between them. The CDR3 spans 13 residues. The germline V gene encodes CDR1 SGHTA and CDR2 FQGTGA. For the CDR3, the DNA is TGTGCCAGCAGCTTAAACGGCGGGACAGAGCAGTATTTT. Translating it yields CASSLNGGTEQYF.

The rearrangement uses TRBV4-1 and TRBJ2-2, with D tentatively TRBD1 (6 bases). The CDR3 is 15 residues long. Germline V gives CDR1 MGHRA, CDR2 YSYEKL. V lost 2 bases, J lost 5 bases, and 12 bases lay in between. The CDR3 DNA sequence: TGCGCCAGCAGCCAAATACTAGACAGGACCGGGGAGCTGTTTTTT. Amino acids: CASSQILDRTGELFF.

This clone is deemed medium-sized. The CDR3 region is CASSLPPTEDRGDQPQHF. CDR3 bases: TGCGCCAGCAGCTTGCCCCCAACCGAGGACAGGGGGGATCAGCCCCAGCATTTT. This rearrangement joins TRBV5-1 to TRBJ1-5; 10 nucleotides agree with TRBD1. CDR1 and CDR2 (germline): SGHRS, YFSETQ. Losses at the gene ends were 1 base for V and 5 bases for J; bases not matched to a gene: 12. The CDR3 loop spans 18 amino acids.

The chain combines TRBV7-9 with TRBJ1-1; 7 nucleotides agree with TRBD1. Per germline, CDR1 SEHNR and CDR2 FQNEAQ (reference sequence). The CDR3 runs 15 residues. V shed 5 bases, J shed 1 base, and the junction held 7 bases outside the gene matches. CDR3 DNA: TGTGCCAGCAGCGGATCGACAGGGACGAACACTGAAGCTTTCTTT. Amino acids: CASSGSTGTNTEAFF.

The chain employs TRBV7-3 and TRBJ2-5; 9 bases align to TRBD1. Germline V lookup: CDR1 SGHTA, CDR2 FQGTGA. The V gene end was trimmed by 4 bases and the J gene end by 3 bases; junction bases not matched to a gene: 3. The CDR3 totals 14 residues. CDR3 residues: CASSYTGGEETQYF. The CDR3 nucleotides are TGTGCCAGCAGCTATACAGGGGGCGAAGAGACCCAGTACTTC.

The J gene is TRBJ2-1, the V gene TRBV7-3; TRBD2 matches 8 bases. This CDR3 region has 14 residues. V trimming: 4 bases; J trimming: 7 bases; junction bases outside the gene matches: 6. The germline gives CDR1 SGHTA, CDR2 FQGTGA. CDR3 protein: CASSSRAGGNEQFF. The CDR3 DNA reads TGTGCCAGCAGCTCCCGGGCGGGAGGAAATGAGCAGTTCTTC.

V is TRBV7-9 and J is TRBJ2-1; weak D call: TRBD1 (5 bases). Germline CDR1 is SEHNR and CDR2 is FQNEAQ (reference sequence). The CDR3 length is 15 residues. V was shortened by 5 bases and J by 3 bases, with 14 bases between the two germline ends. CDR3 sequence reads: CASSPPQGLYNEQFF. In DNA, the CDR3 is TGTGCCAGCAGCCCCCCGCAGGGCCTCTACAATGAGCAGTTCTTC.

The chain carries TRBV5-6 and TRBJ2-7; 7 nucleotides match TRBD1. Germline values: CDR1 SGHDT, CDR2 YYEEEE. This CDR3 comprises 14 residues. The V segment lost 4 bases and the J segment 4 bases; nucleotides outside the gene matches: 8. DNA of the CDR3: TGTGCCAGCAGCACCCGACAGGGACCGTACGAGCAGTACTTC. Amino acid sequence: CASSTRQGPYEQYF. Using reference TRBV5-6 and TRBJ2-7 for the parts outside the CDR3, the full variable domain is DAGVTQSPTHLIKTRGQQVTLRCSPKSGHDTVSWYQQALGQGPQFIFQYYEEEERQRGNFPDRFSGHQFPNYSSELNVNALLLGDSALYLCASSTRQGPYEQYFGPGTRLTVT.

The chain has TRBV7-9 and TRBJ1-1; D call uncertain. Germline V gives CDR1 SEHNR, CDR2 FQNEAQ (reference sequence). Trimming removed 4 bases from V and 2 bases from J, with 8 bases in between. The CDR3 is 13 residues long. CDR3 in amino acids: CASSSPLNTEAFF. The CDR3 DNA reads TGTGCCAGCAGCTCCCCCCTTAACACTGAAGCTTTCTTT.

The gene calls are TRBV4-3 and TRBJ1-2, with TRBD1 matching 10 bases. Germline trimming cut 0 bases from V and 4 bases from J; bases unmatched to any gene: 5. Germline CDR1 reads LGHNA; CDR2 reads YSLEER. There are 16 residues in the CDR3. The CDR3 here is CASSQEHRTGGYGYTF. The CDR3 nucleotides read TGCGCCAGCAGCCAAGAACATAGGACAGGGGGCTATGGCTACACCTTC.

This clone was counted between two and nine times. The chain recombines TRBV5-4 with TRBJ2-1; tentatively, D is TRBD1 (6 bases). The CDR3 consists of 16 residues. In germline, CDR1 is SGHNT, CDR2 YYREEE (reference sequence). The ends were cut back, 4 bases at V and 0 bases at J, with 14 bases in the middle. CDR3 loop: CASSGGQGSSYNEQFF. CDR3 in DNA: TGTGCCAGCAGCGGCGGCCAGGGGAGCTCCTACAATGAGCAGTTCTTC.

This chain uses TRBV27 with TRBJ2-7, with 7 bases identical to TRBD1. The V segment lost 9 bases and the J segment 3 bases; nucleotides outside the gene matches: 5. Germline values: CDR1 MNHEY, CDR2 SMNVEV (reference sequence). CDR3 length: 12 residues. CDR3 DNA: TGTGCCAGTTGGACAGGCGTCTACGAGCAGTACTTC. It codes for CASWTGVYEQYF.

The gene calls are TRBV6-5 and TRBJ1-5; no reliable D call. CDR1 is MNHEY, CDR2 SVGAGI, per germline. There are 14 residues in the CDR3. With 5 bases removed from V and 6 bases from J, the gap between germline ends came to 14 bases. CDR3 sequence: CASSKEAQSQPQHF. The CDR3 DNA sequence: TGTGCCAGCAGTAAGGAGGCCCAAAGTCAGCCCCAGCATTTT.